This T cell receptor beta chain derives from a study of T cell repertoires in cytomegalovirus infection. Turning to the study itself: Alongside well-studied HLA-B-restricted CMV epitopes, recently identified HLA-C-restricted CMV epitopes were also used. In public TCR beta signatures, there were indications of both CMV infection and matching HLA type.

TCRdb passed the reads through MiXCR, listing each CDR3 protein once. Seen here are a few hundred thousand distinct CDR3 sequences, roughly 34% observed once, and the top ten hold around a sixth. As concerns this clonotype: The antigen is not known.

The CDR3 length is 15 residues. Trimming left V 2 bases short and J 0 bases short, with 8 bases between. In germline, CDR1 is MGHRA, CDR2 YSYEKL. Study-wide results and caveats: Summed frequency of shared TCR beta families picked out CMV carriers who also had the relevant HLA. There were HLA-C-restricted CMV-specific TCR beta clonotypes dominating the ex vivo response.

The rearrangement links TRBV4-1 to TRBJ2-4; possible D gene TRBD2, 5 bases. This receptor was obtained from a human donor in good health (CMV status not recorded). Some clones in this sample may be carry-over from other donors' samples. Sequencing used cultured PBMCs, obtained from culture after CMV antigen stimulation. CDR3 in DNA: TGCGCCAGCAGCCAAACCGGGGTAGCCAAAAACATTCAGTACTTC. Its protein product is CASSQTGVAKNIQYF.